The entry below describes one TCR beta chain. The CDR3 sequence is 18 residues long. J lost 0 bases, V lost 5 bases, and 13 bases had no gene match. CDR1 is MDHEN, CDR2 SYDVKM, per germline. TCR beta was sequenced from blood CD8+ and CD4+ T cells. The multiple sclerosis control cohort comprised treatment-naive individuals presenting with stable or active relapsing-remitting disease. FACS enriched CD8+ TEMRA cells, while bulk CD8+ and CD4+ were negatively isolated. This specimen comes from a study of CD8 T cells in Susac syndrome. An amount of RNA that ranged from roughly 0.5 to 1 ug was reverse transcribed with random hexamers. By means of immunoSEQ multiplex PCR, TCR beta CDR3 spanning 54 Vbeta and 13 Jbeta underwent amplification. TCRdb passed the immunoSEQ multiplex PCR reads through MiXCR, listing each CDR3 protein once. The table records about 150,000 distinct CDR3 sequences, approximately 93% of them present only once.

V is TRBV28 and J is TRBJ2-3, with TRBD2 identical over 8 bases. The source of this sequence is a human donor with multiple sclerosis. The sequenced sample consisted of CD8+ T cells from PBMCs. CDR3 DNA sequence: TGTGCCAGCAGTAGATCCCCGAGCGGGGGTGCTAGCACAGATACGCAGTATTTT. Protein product: CASSRSPSGGASTDTQYF.